The 17 T cell receptor beta chains presented below share a single source sample, sequenced in a study of blood T cell repertoires in COVID-19. Profiled with immunoSEQ multiplex PCR; TCRdb holds only in-frame clones, not every one. This sample has about 200,000 clones, with around 91% found just once. The specimen was peripheral blood. The source of these receptors is a man over 45 with acute or convalescent COVID-19.

The chain employs TRBV11-2 and TRBJ2-7, with D perhaps TRBD1 (6 bases). V lost 5 bases, J lost 3 bases, and 11 bases lay in between. The length of the CDR3 is 13 residues. CDR1 and CDR2 (germline): SGHAT, FQNNGV. The CDR3 coding sequence is TGTGCCAGCAGCATGGGACATTTCTACGAGCAGTACTTC. Translated, it gives CASSMGHFYEQYF.

The V and J genes are TRBV4-1 and TRBJ1-6; D possibly corresponds to TRBD1 (5 bases). The CDR3 runs 15 residues. Trimming stripped 1 base from V and 9 bases from J, with 13 bases between. Germline CDR1 is MGHRA and CDR2 is YSYEKL. This CDR3 is CASSQASRDGSPLHF. CDR3 coding DNA: TGCGCCAGCAGCCAAGCGAGCAGGGATGGTTCACCCCTCCACTTT.

This chain's CDR3 is CASSPRDRAFSRYTF. The CDR3 DNA reads TGTGCCAGCTCACCCAGGGACAGAGCCTTTAGTCGCTACACCTTC. V gene TRBV18 combines with J gene TRBJ1-2; 7 positions match TRBD1. After removal of 3 bases from V and 9 bases from J, the junction contained 13 bases not matched to a gene. The CDR3 loop spans 15 amino acids. Germline V gene sequence: CDR1 KGHSH, CDR2 LQKENI.

This CDR3 reads CASSMAGGPNTEAFF. The CDR3 DNA follows: TGTGCCAGTAGTATGGCAGGGGGCCCGAACACTGAAGCTTTCTTT. The gene calls are TRBV19 and TRBJ1-1, with 8 nucleotides matching TRBD1. The CDR3 contains 15 residues. J lost 1 base, V lost 3 bases, and 4 bases had no gene match. Germline lookup yields CDR1 LNHDA and CDR2 SQIVND (reference sequence). Variable domain in full (rest from reference TRBV19 and TRBJ1-1): DGGITQSPKYLFRKEGQNVTLSCEQNLNHDAMYWYRQDPGQGLRLIYYSQIVNDFQKGDIAEGYSVSREKKESFPLTVTSAQKNPTAFYLCASSMAGGPNTEAFFGQGTRLTVV.

This chain joins TRBV15 and TRBJ2-5; TRBD2 aligns across 9 bases. Germline loops: CDR1 LNHNV, CDR2 YYDKDF (reference sequence). The V gene end was trimmed by 5 bases and the J gene end by 5 bases; junction bases not matched to a gene: 6. This CDR3 contains 14 residues. The CDR3 reads CATSPRGGSETQYF. The CDR3 region has the DNA TGTGCCACCAGCCCGCGGGGGGGGTCCGAGACCCAGTACTTC.

The V gene is TRBV9, the J gene TRBJ2-7, with unresolved D. Germline lookup yields CDR1 SGDLS and CDR2 YYNGEE. The CDR3 is made up of 12 amino acids. V dropped 3 bases and J dropped 5 bases, with 9 bases sitting between them. The CDR3 here is CASSGPEDEQYF. The DNA for the CDR3 is TGTGCCAGCAGCGGGCCCGAGGACGAGCAGTACTTC.

The chain couples TRBV19 to TRBJ1-5, with TRBD1 matching 9 bases. V lost 4 bases to trimming and J lost 6 bases; unmatched junction nucleotides: 13. CDR3 size: 17 residues. CDR1 is LNHDA, CDR2 SQIVND, per germline (reference sequence). The CDR3 DNA is TGTGCCAGTAGTACGACGGGACAGGGTGGTTTGGGTCAGCCCCAGCATTTT. Residues: CASSTTGQGGLGQPQHF.

This clone was seen many times. The chain carries TRBV4-2 and TRBJ2-7; 9 bases match TRBD2. Germline CDR1 reads LGHNA; CDR2 reads YNFKEQ. The CDR3 consists of 21 residues. The J segment lost 0 bases and the V segment lost 0 bases, leaving 18 bases of the junction unmatched. The CDR3 nucleotides are TGTGCCAGCAGCCAAGAACAGGCCGGGACTAGCATCTCGCGGGGCTCCTACGAGCAGTACTTC. This encodes CASSQEQAGTSISRGSYEQYF.

The chain combines TRBV27 with TRBJ2-1, with D possibly TRBD1 on 6 matching bases. CDR1 is MNHEY and CDR2 is SMNVEV in the germline V gene (reference sequence). This CDR3 region has 14 residues. V lost 5 bases, J lost 1 base, and 9 bases lay in between. The CDR3 sequence is CASSPGDSYNEQFF. The CDR3 coding sequence is TGTGCCAGCAGTCCAGGGGATTCCTACAATGAGCAGTTCTTC.

CDR3 sequence (DNA): TGTGCCAGCAGCTTAGGTCAGGGCTCTGGAAACACCATATATTTT. As protein: CASSLGQGSGNTIYF. The chain recombines TRBV7-6 with TRBJ1-3; tentative D call: TRBD1 (5 bases). Germline lookup yields CDR1 SGHVS and CDR2 FNYEAQ. This CDR3 is built from 15 residues. V was clipped by 1 base and J by 0 bases, with 7 bases between them.

The chain uses TRBV9 and TRBJ2-5; TRBD2 matches at 8 bases. Looked up from germline, CDR1 is SGDLS and CDR2 is YYNGEE. The CDR3 spans 14 residues. V was clipped by 3 bases and J by 4 bases; unmatched bases: 5. In DNA, the CDR3 is TGTGCCAGCAGCGAAAGGGGACTAGGAGAGACCCAGTACTTC. Residues: CASSERGLGETQYF.

The chain recombines TRBV19 with TRBJ1-2, with 10 bases that match TRBD1. Germline V gives CDR1 LNHDA, CDR2 SQIVND (reference sequence). The CDR3 length is 13 residues. J gave up 7 bases and V 6 bases, and 5 bases lay outside the gene matches. The CDR3 sequence: CASRAGTGAGYTF. The CDR3 nucleotides read TGTGCCAGTAGAGCCGGGACAGGGGCTGGCTACACCTTC.

V usage is TRBV9 and J usage is TRBJ2-7; the match to TRBD1 covers 7 bases. CDR1 SGDLS and CDR2 YYNGEE come from the germline V gene. The length of the CDR3 is 15 residues. Trimming took 0 bases from V and 5 from J; bases not matched to a gene: 8. CDR3 nucleotides: TGTGCCAGCAGCGTAGTAGAGACAGGGATCGACGAGCAGTACTTC. This encodes CASSVVETGIDEQYF.

The chain recombines TRBV29-1 with TRBJ2-5, with D possibly TRBD1 on 5 matching bases. CDR3 length equals 14 residues. Trimming removed 6 bases from V and 4 bases from J, with 18 bases in between. Germline V gives CDR1 SQVTM, CDR2 ANQGSEA. The chain's CDR3 is CSVFRAGSGETQYF. CDR3 coding DNA: TGCAGCGTGTTCAGGGCCGGGTCAGGAGAGACCCAGTACTTC. The full variable domain, completed using reference TRBV29-1 and TRBJ2-5, is SAVISQKPSRDICQRGTSLTIQCQVDSQVTMMFWYRQQPGQSLTLIATANQGSEATYESGFVIDKFPISRPNLTFSTLTVSNMSPEDSSIYLCSVFRAGSGETQYFGPGTRLLVL.

This clone was seen a single time. This rearrangement joins TRBV23-1 to TRBJ2-6; 7 positions agree with TRBD1. TRBV23-1 is treated as an ORF (open reading frame) with a function not yet certain. The CDR3 loop spans 14 amino acids. V was clipped by 9 bases and J by 0 bases; unmatched bases: 2. CDR3 amino acids: CARQGSSGANVLTF. CDR3 nucleotides: TGCGCCAGACAGGGGTCCTCTGGGGCCAACGTCCTGACTTTC.

The genes are TRBV5-1 and TRBJ1-2; 11 bases fit TRBD1. CDR1 is SGHRS and CDR2 is YFSETQ in the germline V gene. The CDR3 is 14 amino acids. V lost 2 bases to trimming and J lost 6 bases; unmatched junction nucleotides: 3. CDR3 nucleotide sequence: TGCGCCAGCAGCTTTCAGGGACAGGGGGATGGCTACACCTTC. As protein: CASSFQGQGDGYTF.

The rearrangement joins TRBV19 to TRBJ2-7; a possible D gene is TRBD2 (6 bases). Trimming removed 9 bases at V and 7 bases at J, with 25 bases between. CDR3 length: 15 amino acids. Germline V CDR1 and CDR2: LNHDA, SQIVND (reference sequence). CDR3 protein: CARWGDRSLVREQYF. CDR3 in DNA: TGTGCCAGATGGGGGGACCGATCCCTGGTTCGGGAGCAGTACTTC. Based on the CDR3 plus reference TRBV19 and TRBJ2-7, the full variable domain is DGGITQSPKYLFRKEGQNVTLSCEQNLNHDAMYWYRQDPGQGLRLIYYSQIVNDFQKGDIAEGYSVSREKKESFPLTVTSAQKNPTAFYLCARWGDRSLVREQYFGPGTRLTVT.